Listed below are T cell receptor beta chains from one sample, sequenced in a study of CD8 T cells in Susac syndrome. MiXCR, run by TCRdb on the immunoSEQ multiplex PCR reads, gives a single entry per CDR3 protein. The table has roughly 86,000 distinct CDR3 sequences, around 96% seen once. Sequencing was performed on CD8+ T cells from PBMCs. The receptors here all came from a human donor with Susac syndrome. Both conserved end residues are part of each CDR3. Each record gives: J gene, V gene, clone size, CDR3 protein. A row's size may be missing; if present it is once, few, many or a size class.

TRBJ1-6 | TRBV9 | NA | CASSATGQLGNSPLHF
TRBJ2-3 | TRBV24-1 | once | CATSDLGSMQYF
TRBJ2-3 | TRBV5-1 | NA | CASNLGGTDTQYF
TRBJ1-3 | TRBV29-1 | NA | CSARTGDGNTIYF
TRBJ1-1 | TRBV5-4 | NA | CASSHRDMNTEAFF
TRBJ2-3 | TRBV20-1 | once | CSASPRGGASTDTQYF
TRBJ2-7 | TRBV12-3/TRBV12-4 | once | CASSPRGDYEQYF
TRBJ2-7 | TRBV12-3/TRBV12-4 | few | CASGQGASYEQYF
TRBJ1-5 | TRBV2 | NA | CASSRESKQPQHF
TRBJ2-2 | TRBV20-1 | NA | CSARRGGGSTGELFF
TRBJ2-5 | TRBV5-1 | NA | CASSGGALSLQETQYF
TRBJ2-1 | TRBV20-1 | NA | CSALPAGSTYNEQFF
TRBJ2-2 | TRBV29-1 | NA | CSVLGTGTLTGELFF
TRBJ2-5 | TRBV20-1 | once | CSASWGAAVGETQYF
TRBJ2-7 | TRBV15 | NA | CATSSESSYEQYF
TRBJ2-5 | TRBV14 | NA | CASSQGEGRVETQYF
TRBJ1-4 | TRBV20-1 | NA | CSARDSGRSNEKLFF
TRBJ2-4 | TRBV20-1 | NA | CSARDISGGSKNIQYF
TRBJ1-5 | TRBV5-4 | NA | CASSLTGTGVNQPQHF
TRBJ2-1 | TRBV30 | NA | CASSGISGNEQFF
TRBJ1-1 | TRBV30 | NA | CAWSVGVGGNTEAFF
TRBJ1-2 | TRBV3-1 | once | CASSRAGSGYYGYTF
TRBJ2-5 | TRBV27 | NA | CASSPYGQGNQETQYF
TRBJ1-5 | TRBV15 | NA | CATSRDRSQPQHF
TRBJ1-5 | TRBV6-5 | NA | CASSSTGGIRQPQHF
TRBJ2-7 | TRBV6-1 | few | CASRDYYEQYF